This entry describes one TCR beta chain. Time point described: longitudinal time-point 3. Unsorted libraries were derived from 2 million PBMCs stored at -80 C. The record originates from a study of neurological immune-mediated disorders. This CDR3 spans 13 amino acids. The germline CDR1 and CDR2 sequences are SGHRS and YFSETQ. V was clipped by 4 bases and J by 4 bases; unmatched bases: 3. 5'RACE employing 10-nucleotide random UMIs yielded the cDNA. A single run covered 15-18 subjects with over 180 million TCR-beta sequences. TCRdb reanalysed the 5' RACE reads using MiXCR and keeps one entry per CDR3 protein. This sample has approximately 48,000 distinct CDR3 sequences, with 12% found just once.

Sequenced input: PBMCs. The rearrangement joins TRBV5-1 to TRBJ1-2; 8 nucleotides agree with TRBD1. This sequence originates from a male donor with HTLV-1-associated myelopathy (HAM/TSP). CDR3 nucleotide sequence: TGCGCCAGCAGCGAAGGGACAGGCTATGGCTACACCTTC. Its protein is CASSEGTGYGYTF.